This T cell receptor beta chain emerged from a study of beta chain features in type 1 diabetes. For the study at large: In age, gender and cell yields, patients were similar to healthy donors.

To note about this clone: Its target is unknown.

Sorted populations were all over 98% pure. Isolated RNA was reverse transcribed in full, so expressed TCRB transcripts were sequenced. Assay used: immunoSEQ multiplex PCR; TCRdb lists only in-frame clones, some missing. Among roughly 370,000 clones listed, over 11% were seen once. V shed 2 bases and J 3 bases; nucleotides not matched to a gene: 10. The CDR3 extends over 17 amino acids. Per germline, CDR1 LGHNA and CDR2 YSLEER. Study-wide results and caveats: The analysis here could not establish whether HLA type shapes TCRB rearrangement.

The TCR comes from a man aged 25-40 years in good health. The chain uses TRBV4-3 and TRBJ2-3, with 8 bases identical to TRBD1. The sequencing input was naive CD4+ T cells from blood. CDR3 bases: TGCGCCAGCAGCCAATTTACAGGGGGACCTAAAACAGATACGCAGTATTTT. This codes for CASSQFTGGPKTDTQYF.